This TCR beta chain appears in the sequencing data of a study of PD-L1 blockade in urothelial cancer. Background on the study: Each participant's history included 0 to 3 prior chemotherapy regimens.

The V gene's germline CDR1 is GTSNPN and CDR2 SVGIG (reference sequence). The CDR3 is made up of 13 amino acids. V shed 0 bases and J shed 7 bases, with 7 bases lying between them. The data were produced by immunoSEQ multiplex PCR, yet TCRdb's version contains in-frame clones alone and is incomplete. The data show 100,000 to 150,000 clones, around 88% seen once. Time point of the sample: peripheral blood 6 weeks after treatment start. Sequencing used PBMCs, obtained around atezolizumab (anti-PD-L1) treatment. The V call is TRBV30, the J call TRBJ1-6; no reliable D call. This clonotype was obtained from a man aged 50-60 years with urothelial cancer. CDR3 amino acids: CAWSVLQNSPLHF. The CDR3 DNA reads as TGTGCCTGGAGTGTACTGCAAAATTCACCCCTCCACTTT.